Listed below are T cell receptor beta chains from one sample, sequenced in a study of cytomegalovirus exposure and HLA in healthy donors. Here immunoSEQ multiplex PCR was the method, and the copy in TCRdb shows in-frame clones only, minus some. Of about 110,000 clones listed, about nine tenths are singletons. Sequences were obtained from PBMCs. The receptors shown here come from a woman aged 18-35 years in good health and CMV-seropositive. Both conserved end residues are part of each CDR3. The D gene is left open where the match is weak. Clone size appears in some rows only: once, few, many, or a class for an expanded clone.

V: TRBV25-1
size: -
J: TRBJ1-1
D: -
DNA: TGTGCCAGCACCACGACAGGGAACACTGAAGCTTTCTTT
CDR3: CASTTTGNTEAFF

V: TRBV7-8
size: -
J: TRBJ2-2
D: TRBD2
DNA: TGTGCCAGCAGCCAACTAGCGGGGGACACCGGGGAGCTGTTTTTT
CDR3: CASSQLAGDTGELFF

V: TRBV18
size: -
J: TRBJ1-4
D: -
DNA: TGTGCCAGCTCACCAAAACAATACAGCGAGGGTAATGAAAAACTGTTTTTT
CDR3: CASSPKQYSEGNEKLFF

V: TRBV27
size: once
J: TRBJ2-7
D: -
DNA: TGTGCCAGCAGTTTAGGCGGCTCACCATACTCCTACGAGCAGTACTTC
CDR3: CASSLGGSPYSYEQYF

V: TRBV28
size: -
J: TRBJ2-3
D: TRBD2
DNA: TGTGCCACTCAACTAGCGGGGGTCTCGGGTAGCACAGATACGCAGTATTTT
CDR3: CATQLAGVSGSTDTQYF

V: TRBV27
size: -
J: TRBJ2-7
D: TRBD2
DNA: TGTGCCACTTCGGGAGGGGGTCTCTACGAGCAGTACTTC
CDR3: CATSGGGLYEQYF

V: TRBV15
size: -
J: TRBJ1-1
D: TRBD1
DNA: TGTGCCACCAGCAGAGATAGCGGGACAGGGGGGCCTGAAGCTTTCTTT
CDR3: CATSRDSGTGGPEAFF

V: TRBV27
size: -
J: TRBJ2-1
D: -
DNA: TGTGCCAGCAGTTACAGGACGGTTAATGAGCAGTTCTTC
CDR3: CASSYRTVNEQFF

V: TRBV28
size: -
J: TRBJ2-3
D: TRBD2
DNA: TGTGCCAGCAGTTTAGCGGTAGCGGGGGAGACGCAGTATTTT
CDR3: CASSLAVAGETQYF

V: TRBV10-2
size: -
J: TRBJ2-3
D: TRBD2
DNA: TGCGCCAGCAGTATAGCGGGAGAAGTAGATACGCAGTATTTT
CDR3: CASSIAGEVDTQYF

V: TRBV4-1
size: -
J: TRBJ1-5
D: -
DNA: TGCGCCAGCAGCCAGTCAGGTACCAATCAGCCCCAGCATTTT
CDR3: CASSQSGTNQPQHF

V: TRBV27
size: once
J: TRBJ2-7
D: TRBD2
DNA: TGTGCCAGCAGTTTATTGGCCGGACTAGCGGGGGGGCAGAGCTCCTACGAGCAGTACTTC
CDR3: CASSLLAGLAGGQSSYEQYF

V: TRBV7-2
size: -
J: TRBJ2-6
D: -
DNA: TGTGCCAGCACCATCTCTGGGGCCAACGTCCTGACTTTC
CDR3: CASTISGANVLTF

V: TRBV12-5
size: -
J: TRBJ1-2
D: TRBD1
DNA: TGTGCTAGTGGTTTGGTAAGAGGGACAGTACTCGGCTATGGCTACACCTTC
CDR3: CASGLVRGTVLGYGYTF

V: TRBV27
size: -
J: TRBJ2-7
D: -
DNA: TGTGCCAGCAGTTTAACAGTAACCTACGAGCAGTACTTC
CDR3: CASSLTVTYEQYF

V: TRBV19
size: once
J: TRBJ1-1
D: -
DNA: TGTGCCAGTACCCTTCCAACAGGGAACACTGAAGCTTTCTTT
CDR3: CASTLPTGNTEAFF

V: TRBV5-6
size: -
J: TRBJ2-7
D: -
DNA: TGTGCCAGCAGCTCCAATGAGGTAAGGGAGCAGTACTTC
CDR3: CASSSNEVREQYF

V: TRBV19
size: once
J: TRBJ2-7
D: TRBD2
DNA: TGTGCCAGTAGTAATAGCGGGGGGGACTCCGAGCAGTACTTC
CDR3: CASSNSGGDSEQYF

V: TRBV18
size: -
J: TRBJ2-3
D: TRBD2
DNA: TGTGCCAGCTCACTAGCGGGGGTACTGGATACGCAGTATTTT
CDR3: CASSLAGVLDTQYF

V: TRBV10-3
size: -
J: TRBJ1-2
D: TRBD1
DNA: TGTGCCTCCGGGACAGGGGTGTATGGCTACACCTTC
CDR3: CASGTGVYGYTF

V: TRBV9
size: -
J: TRBJ2-5
D: -
DNA: TGTGCCAGCAGCGTAGCTCTACAGGTCTACCAAGAGACCCAGTACTTC
CDR3: CASSVALQVYQETQYF

V: TRBV28
size: -
J: TRBJ1-4
D: -
DNA: TGTGCCAGCACCACAGGGAGTGAAAAACTGTTTTTT
CDR3: CASTTGSEKLFF